This TCR beta chain was observed in a study of shared clonotypes between healthy human individuals. Study-wide context: The cohort had a couple of women and a few men, ages 18 to 49.

Produced via immunoSEQ multiplex PCR; TCRdb's table is partial and in-frame only. Seen here are 2.3 million or so clones, just over 90% observed once, and the top ten hold about 0.39%. With regard to this clone: Its antigen is unknown.

Trimming took 3 bases from V and 0 from J, leaving 10 bases between them. The CDR3 covers 15 residues. The germline CDR1 and CDR2 sequences are SGHVS and FQNEAQ. Study observations and caveats: The naive CD4 repertoires of a handful of donors were compared, and approximately 5% of clonotypes were shared.

The sample comprised naive CD4+ T cells from PBMCs. Noted subset: CD45RA+ positively selected. The clonotype comes from a man aged 18-30 years in good health. Some clones in this sample may be carry-over from other donors' samples. The chain employs TRBV7-8 and TRBJ2-3, with D uncertain. The CDR3 DNA reads as TGTGCCAGCAGCTTCGGGCCTCCTAGCACAGATACGCAGTATTTT. Encoded protein: CASSFGPPSTDTQYF.